The sample holds a few counts of the clone carrying this T cell receptor (beta chain). Its antigen is unidentified. The data belong to a study of T cells after yellow fever vaccination. At the level of the study: The authors prepared low-cell-number fractions using SMART-Seq v4 Ultra Low Input. Study-wide results and limits: Abundant contaminating clonotypes from the bulk population could appear in FACS-sorted repertoires.

Trimming took 1 base from V and 5 from J; bases not matched to a gene: 11. The CDR3 sequence is 18 residues long. Germline V gene sequence: CDR1 SGHVS, CDR2 FQNEAQ. The study made its TCR cDNA through 5'RACE template switching. That step introduced a universal primer site along with UMIs. TCRdb re-derived calls from the 5' RACE reads in MiXCR, one entry per CDR3 protein. The sample yields some 320,000 distinct CDR3 sequences, 9.5% to 12% seen once. This clonotype originated in a man aged 18-30 years who received the YFV17D yellow fever vaccine. The specimen comprised CD4+ T cells sorted from PBMCs, sampled 45 days after the yellow fever booster vaccination. V gene TRBV7-8 combines with J gene TRBJ2-1; 10 positions agree with TRBD2. The CDR3 region has the DNA TGTGCCAGCAGCTTAGAGTACCATTCAGCGGGGGGGAACAATGAGCAGTTCTTC. The encoded protein is CASSLEYHSAGGNNEQFF.